This TCR beta chain came from a study of blood T cell repertoires in COVID-19. Study context: Sample material is recorded as cDNA or gDNA derived from T cells, B-cell-depleted T cells, or PBMCs.

Per the original data handling: Amplified reference gene primers provided the basis for estimating nucleated cell counts. Profiling relied on immunoSEQ multiplex PCR, and the TCRdb table lists in-frame clones only, not all of them. V and J calls and clone size come straight from that table; D and trimming were deduced from the DNA. The profile covers roughly 59,000 clones, with less than 85% appearing a single time and roughly 9.7% taken by the ten largest. This TCR came from a human donor in a cohort sampled during active COVID-19. The specimen was peripheral blood.

The DNA for the CDR3 is TGTGCCAGCAGCTTTGGGCTTGGAGAGACCCAGTACTTC. This sequence encodes CASSFGLGETQYF. This chain connects TRBV7-2 to TRBJ2-5; D remains ambiguous. The CDR3 covers 13 residues. Germline V gene lookup returns CDR1 SGHTA and CDR2 FQGNSA. The V and J ends lost 3 bases and 4 bases respectively, with 9 bases between them.